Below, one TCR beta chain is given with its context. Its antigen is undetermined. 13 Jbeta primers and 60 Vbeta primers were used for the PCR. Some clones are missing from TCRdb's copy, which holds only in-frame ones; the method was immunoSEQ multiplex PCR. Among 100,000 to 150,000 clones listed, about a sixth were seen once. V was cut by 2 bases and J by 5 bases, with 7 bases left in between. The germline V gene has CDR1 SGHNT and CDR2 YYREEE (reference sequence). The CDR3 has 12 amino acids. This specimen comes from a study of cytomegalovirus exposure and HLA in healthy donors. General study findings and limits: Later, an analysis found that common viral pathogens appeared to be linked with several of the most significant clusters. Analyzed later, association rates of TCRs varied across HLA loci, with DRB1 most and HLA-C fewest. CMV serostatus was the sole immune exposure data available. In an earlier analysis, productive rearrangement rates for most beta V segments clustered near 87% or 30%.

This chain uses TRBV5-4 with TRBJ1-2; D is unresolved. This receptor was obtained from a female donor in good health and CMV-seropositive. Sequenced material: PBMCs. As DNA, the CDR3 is TGTGCCAGCAGCTTACAGTCTTATGGCTACACCTTC. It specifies CASSLQSYGYTF.